This record looks at one TCR beta chain sequence and its context. Its target is unknown. The data belong to a study of shared clonotypes between healthy human individuals. Study at large: The study used three CD4 naive, three CD4 memory, two CD8 naive and one CD8 memory plate per donor.

In the authors' methods: ImmunoSEQ output held junction-only sequences without quality scores, so filtering differed. The repertoire was sequenced with immunoSEQ multiplex PCR; TCRdb's copy has only in-frame clones and lacks some. V, J and clone size are those of that table, while D and trimming were read from the DNA. The sample includes roughly 380,000 clones, about 97% of them seen just once. Study-level results: An anticipated effect of sequencing depth on clonotype sharing among donors was recognized.

Germline lookup yields CDR1 MNHNS and CDR2 SASEGT. The CDR3 totals 16 residues. V was pared by 2 bases and J by 3 bases, with 7 bases of the junction left unmatched. The chain uses TRBV6-1 and TRBJ2-7; 10 nucleotides agree with TRBD2. The TCR originated in a man younger than 45 in good health. The sequenced sample consisted of memory CD8+ T cells sorted from blood. The subset was: CD45RO+ cells pooled with CCR7-negative TemRA cells. CDR3: CASSEWRLAGVYEQYF. CDR3 DNA sequence: TGTGCCAGCAGTGAATGGAGGCTAGCGGGAGTCTACGAGCAGTACTTC.